This T cell receptor beta chain originates from a study of control samples from healthy donors and cancer patients. The table came from immunoSEQ multiplex PCR; TCRdb's copy has only in-frame clones and leaves some out. The repertoire holds about 140,000 clones, with 89% as singletons. Germline V gene sequence: CDR1 LNHDA, CDR2 SQIVND (reference sequence). The CDR3 covers 13 residues. In its sample, this clone was seen once. The junction departs from the called germline gene at one end, perhaps through a read error. The source is a man aged 25-45 years in good health. The rearrangement joins TRBV19 to TRBJ2-1; D remains unclear. Sequencing was carried out using blood. CDR3: CATSMSGVNEQFF. DNA of the CDR3: TGTGCCACTAGTATGTCCGGCGTAAATGAGCAGTTCTTC. Full variable domain (rest looked up from reference TRBV19 and TRBJ2-1): DGGITQSPKYLFRKEGQNVTLSCEQNLNHDAMYWYRQDPGQGLRLIYYSQIVNDFQKGDIAEGYSVSREKKESFPLTVTSAQKNPTAFYLCATSMSGVNEQFFGPGTRLTVL.